This TCR beta chain appears in the sequencing data of a study of shared clonotypes between healthy human individuals. In this sample, this clone turned up once. The CDR3 runs to 14 residues. CDR1 is MNHNY and CDR2 is SVGAGI in the germline V gene (reference sequence). The V and J ends lost 7 bases and 0 bases, in that order; junction bases with no gene match: 2. Template for every sorted-subset replicate PCR totaled about 0.2 ug DNA, approximately 30,000 T cell genomes. The repertoire was sequenced with immunoSEQ multiplex PCR; TCRdb's copy has only in-frame clones and lacks some. The sample carries a few million clones, 95% recorded once.

This sequence was found in a man between 18 and 35 years old in good health. Specimen: naive CD4+ T cells sorted from blood. Described subset: CD45RA+ positively selected. This chain joins TRBV6-6 and TRBJ2-2, with 7 positions matching TRBD2. The CDR3 DNA is TGTGCCAGCAATGCGGGAGCGAACACCGGGGAGCTGTTTTTT. Protein sequence: CASNAGANTGELFF.